This TCR beta chain was profiled in a study of T cell repertoires in cytomegalovirus infection. The overall study: In public TCR beta signatures, there were indications of both CMV infection and matching HLA type.

Using its own MiXCR run on the reads, TCRdb lists one record per CDR3 protein. Of fewer than 700,000 distinct CDR3 sequences listed, 20% to 25% are singletons. Regarding the study as a whole: Clonotypes of TCR beta that were HLA-C-restricted and CMV-specific dominated the ex vivo response. Identification of carriers of CMV plus the relevant HLA was performed using cumulative public TCR beta family frequency.

Of note for this clonotype: Its antigen is as yet unknown.

The sequencing input was CD8+ T cells from PBMCs. The receptor was derived from a human donor in good health (CMV status not recorded). Some clones in this sample may be carry-over from other donors' samples.

The CDR3 nucleotides read TGCGCCAGCAGCCAAGAAACAGTAGCGAACACCGGGGAGCTGTTTTTT. Amino acid sequence: CASSQETVANTGELFF. This sequence joins TRBV4-1 and TRBJ2-2, with D uncertain. Per germline, CDR1 MGHRA and CDR2 YSYEKL. This CDR3 spans 16 amino acids. The germline V and J ends were trimmed by 0 bases and 0 bases, with 8 bases remaining between them.